The 29 T cell receptor beta chains below come from one sample, sequenced in a study of human T cells and chemical hapten exposure. Regarding time point: patch test 1, 2 weeks after DPC sensitization. Stated treatment: therapeutic diphenylcyclopropenone sensitization with weekly scalp DPC. TCRdb reprocessed the RACE reads with MiXCR, giving one entry per CDR3 protein. The data contain about 120,000 distinct CDR3 sequences, roughly 15% of them singletons. The source was whole blood, collected in connection with sensitization to the hapten diphenylcyclopropenone (DPC). The receptors originated from a man aged 18 to 29 with alopecia areata. Some clones in this sample may be carry-over from other donors' samples.

The rearrangement uses TRBV5-1 and TRBJ2-3; 7 bases agree with TRBD1. Germline V lookup: CDR1 SGHRS, CDR2 YFSETQ. Trimming at V came to 7 bases and at J to 1 base, leaving 9 bases not matched to a gene. This CDR3 contains 15 residues. DNA of the CDR3: TGCGCCAGCCTGAACTGGGACAGACGCACAGATACGCAGTATTTT. Its protein product is CASLNWDRRTDTQYF.

The V gene is TRBV2, the J gene TRBJ2-7; TRBD1 might be the D (5 bases). CDR3 length: 11 amino acids. V was pared by 10 bases and J by 4 bases, with 11 bases between. The germline gives CDR1 SNHLY, CDR2 FYNNEI. CDR3: CATIQGYEQYF. CDR3 DNA: TGTGCCACCATTCAGGGATACGAGCAGTACTTC. Using reference TRBV2 and TRBJ2-7 for the parts outside the CDR3, the full variable domain is EPEVTQTPSHQVTQMGQEVILRCVPISNHLYFYWYRQILGQKVEFLVSFYNNEISEKSEIFDDQFSVERPDGSNFTLKIRSTKLEDSAMYFCATIQGYEQYFGPGTRLTVT.

This clonotype was picked up many times. The gene calls are TRBV20-1 and TRBJ2-2; possible D gene TRBD2, 6 bases. Germline CDR1 and CDR2: DFQATT and SNEGSKA (reference sequence). Trimming left V 5 bases short and J 6 bases short, with 13 bases between. CDR3 length equals 13 residues. The CDR3 nucleotides are TGCAGTGCTGACGTCAGGGAGGCCGGGGAGCTGTTTTTT. Translating it yields CSADVREAGELFF.

In its sample, this clonotype was seen many times. V is TRBV28 and J is TRBJ1-6; D remains unclear. The germline V gene has CDR1 MDHEN and CDR2 SYDVKM. The CDR3 has 15 amino acids. Trimming cost V 2 bases and J 6 bases, with 11 bases left between them. This chain's CDR3 is CASSLGQSINSPLHF. The CDR3 DNA reads as TGTGCCAGCAGTTTAGGGCAGTCCATTAATTCACCCCTCCACTTT.

This sequence joins TRBV6-1 and TRBJ2-7; TRBD1 is a possible D gene (5 bases). CDR1 and CDR2 from the germline V gene are MNHNS and SASEGT. V gave up 7 bases and J gave up 2 bases, with 12 bases separating them. The CDR3 has 13 residues. The CDR3 DNA sequence: TGTGCCAGCAAAGACAGTAACCCCTACGAGCAGTACTTC. Translated, it gives CASKDSNPYEQYF.

The chain has TRBV7-9 and TRBJ2-7, with 10 positions matching TRBD1. Germline V gene data show CDR1 as SEHNR and CDR2 as FQNEAQ (reference sequence). The V and J ends lost 0 bases and 2 bases, in that order; junction bases with no gene match: 1. This CDR3 has 15 amino acids. The CDR3 loop is CASSLAGQGPYEQYF. CDR3 DNA: TGTGCCAGCAGCTTAGCGGGACAGGGGCCCTACGAGCAGTACTTC.

The chain combines TRBV10-3 with TRBJ2-3; D is perhaps TRBD2 (6 bases). V lost 6 bases and J 0 bases, leaving 7 bases between the germline ends. CDR1 is ENHRY and CDR2 is SYGVKD in the germline V gene. This CDR3 has 13 amino acids. DNA for the CDR3: TGTGCCATCAGCGGGACTAGCACAGATACGCAGTATTTT. This encodes CAISGTSTDTQYF.

This clonotype was seen only a few times. The chain uses TRBV20-1 and TRBJ2-3; 8 bases are shared with TRBD2. V was clipped by 5 bases and J by 2 bases; unmatched bases: 6. There are 14 residues in the CDR3. CDR1 and CDR2 (germline): DFQATT, SNEGSKA (reference sequence). CDR3 in amino acids: CSAPRRGDTDTQYF. CDR3 in DNA: TGCAGTGCTCCTAGGCGGGGGGACACAGATACGCAGTATTTT.

The genes are TRBV6-5 and TRBJ1-4, with D unresolved. Trimming shortened V by 6 bases and J by 3 bases, and 5 bases separated the two germline ends. From germline, CDR1 is MNHEY and CDR2 SVGAGI. This CDR3 region has 12 residues. Written as DNA, the CDR3 is TGTGCCAGCAGGGACTCTAATGAAAAACTGTTTTTT. Its translation: CASRDSNEKLFF.

The rearrangement uses TRBV5-1 and TRBJ1-1; D ambiguous. The CDR3 runs 11 residues. V gave up 4 bases and J gave up 6 bases, with 7 bases separating them. Germline values: CDR1 SGHRS, CDR2 YFSETQ. The DNA for the CDR3 is TGCGCCAGCAGCGGAGGGTCTGAAGCTTTCTTT. The encoded protein is CASSGGSEAFF.

This clonotype was found many times. The rearrangement joins TRBV11-2 to TRBJ2-7; no definite D call. This CDR3 comprises 14 residues. CDR1 SGHAT and CDR2 FQNNGV come from the germline V gene. The germline V and J ends were trimmed by 5 bases and 4 bases, with 15 bases remaining between them. CDR3 region: CASSKRVSGYEQYF. The CDR3 nucleotides read TGTGCCAGCAGCAAAAGGGTGTCGGGTTACGAGCAGTACTTC. The whole variable domain, remainder taken from reference TRBV11-2 and TRBJ2-7, is EAGVAQSPRYKIIEKRQSVAFWCNPISGHATLYWYQQILGQGPKLLIQFQNNGVVDDSQLPKDRFSAERLKGVDSTLKIQPAKLEDSAVYLCASSKRVSGYEQYFGPGTRLTVT.

This clonotype was counted many times. This sequence joins TRBV27 and TRBJ1-6, with D unresolved. Trimming left V 5 bases short and J 1 base short, with 15 bases between. This CDR3 spans 17 amino acids. Germline V lookup: CDR1 MNHEY, CDR2 SMNVEV (reference sequence). The CDR3 protein is CASSMPGVGSYNSPLHF. CDR3 nucleotides: TGTGCCAGCAGTATGCCCGGGGTCGGGTCCTATAATTCACCCCTCCACTTT.

J is TRBJ1-1 and V is TRBV20-1; D unresolved. In germline, CDR1 is DFQATT, CDR2 SNEGSKA (reference sequence). The germline V and J ends were trimmed by 3 bases and 3 bases, with 11 bases remaining between them. This CDR3 comprises 13 residues. The CDR3 loop reads CSASQGGHTEAFF. Here the CDR3 DNA reads TGCAGTGCTAGTCAAGGAGGACACACTGAAGCTTTCTTT.

The V call is TRBV12-3 or TRBV12-4, the J call TRBJ2-7, with 7 nucleotides matching TRBD1. V was pared by 1 base and J by 0 bases, with 3 bases of the junction left unmatched. The CDR3 extends over 15 amino acids. As DNA, the CDR3 is TGTGCCAGCAGTTTAGGTCCAGGGGGCTCCTACGAGCAGTACTTC. Translation gives CASSLGPGGSYEQYF.

V and J are TRBV18 and TRBJ1-2; D unclear. The V end lost 4 bases, the J end lost 3 bases, and 12 bases lay between the germline ends. This CDR3 is 14 amino acids long. CDR1 is KGHSH and CDR2 is LQKENI in the germline V gene. The CDR3 sequence is CASSHTEDDYGYTF. The CDR3 region has the DNA TGTGCCAGCTCACACACTGAGGACGACTATGGCTACACCTTC. Full variable domain (remainder filled in from reference TRBV18 and TRBJ1-2): NAGVMQNPRHLVRRRGQEARLRCSPMKGHSHVYWYRQLPEEGLKFMVYLQKENIIDESGMPKERFSAEFPKEGPSILRIQQVVRGDSAAYFCASSHTEDDYGYTFGSGTRLTVV.

This clonotype was detected a few times. The chain carries TRBV2 and TRBJ1-1, with D possibly TRBD1 on 5 matching bases. CDR1 SNHLY and CDR2 FYNNEI come from the germline V gene. Trimming removed 6 bases from V and 2 bases from J, with 13 bases in between. This CDR3 is 14 amino acids long. The chain's CDR3 is CASRDRDGNTEAFF. The CDR3 DNA reads as TGTGCCAGCAGGGACCGGGACGGTAACACTGAAGCTTTCTTT.

CDR3 sequence: CASSYVDTEAFF. CDR3 DNA: TGTGCCAGCAGCTATGTGGACACTGAAGCTTTCTTT. The rearrangement links TRBV7-2 to TRBJ1-1; D uncertain. Germline V lookup: CDR1 SGHTA, CDR2 FQGNSA. The CDR3 is 12 residues long. Trimming stripped 4 bases from V and 3 bases from J, with 6 bases between.

There are a few counts of this clonotype. The chain has TRBV7-9 and TRBJ2-1; D gene uncertain. Trimming left V 1 base short and J 0 bases short, with 10 bases between. This CDR3 contains 16 residues. Germline CDR1 is SEHNR and CDR2 is FQNEAQ (reference sequence). CDR3 protein: CASSLVWASSYNEQFF. The CDR3 DNA is TGTGCCAGCAGCTTAGTATGGGCTAGCTCCTACAATGAGCAGTTCTTC.

Worth noting for this clonotype: Sequence at one end of the junction differs from germline and may be a read error. The chain links TRBV2 to TRBJ1-1, with D perhaps matching TRBD1 (5 bases). Germline V gene lookup returns CDR1 SNHLY and CDR2 FYNNEI. The CDR3 covers 14 residues. The CDR3 protein is CASSEGVMNTEAFF. The CDR3 DNA is TGTGCCAGCAGCGAAGGGGTAATGAACACTGAAGCTTTCTTT.

There are many counts of this clonotype. V usage is TRBV7-6 and J usage is TRBJ2-5, with 10 bases matching TRBD1. J was trimmed by 4 bases and V by 4 bases; bases with no gene match: 6. This CDR3 spans 15 amino acids. The germline V gene encodes CDR1 SGHVS and CDR2 FNYEAQ. Here the CDR3 reads CASSYGQGGVETQYF. CDR3 bases: TGTGCCAGCAGCTACGGACAGGGGGGAGTAGAGACCCAGTACTTC.

This clonotype was found a few times. V and J are TRBV12-3 or TRBV12-4 and TRBJ2-3; D possibly corresponds to TRBD1 (5 bases). Trimming took off 8 bases at V and 0 bases at J, with 12 bases between the two ends. This CDR3 has 14 residues. The DNA of the CDR3 is TGTGCCAGCCGGAGTTGGGGCAGCACAGATACGCAGTATTTT. Translated, it gives CASRSWGSTDTQYF.

The chain couples TRBV20-1 to TRBJ2-7, with D possibly called TRBD1 or TRBD2 (6 bases each). Germline CDR1 is DFQATT and CDR2 is SNEGSKA (reference sequence). The CDR3 totals 14 residues. Trimming pared 5 bases from V and 2 bases from J, leaving 16 bases between. CDR3 bases: TGCAGTGCTCCCCCCAACGGGGGCACCTACGAGCAGTACTTC. It specifies CSAPPNGGTYEQYF.

CDR3 residues: CASSQGAGSDADTGELFF. Here the CDR3 DNA reads TGCGCCAGCAGCCAAGGAGCAGGGTCAGATGCGGACACCGGGGAGCTGTTTTTT. The genes are TRBV4-3 and TRBJ2-2; D is possibly TRBD1 (5 bases). The CDR3 runs to 18 residues. In germline, CDR1 is LGHNA, CDR2 YSLEER. V was pared by 1 base and J by 3 bases, with 18 bases between.

To note about this clonotype: At one of its ends the junction is not consistent with the germline gene, which may arise from a read error. The chain employs TRBV28 and TRBJ2-1, with 8 positions matching TRBD1. CDR3 length equals 14 residues. CDR1 and CDR2 (germline): MDHEN, SYDVKM. CDR3 nucleotide sequence: TGTGCCAGCAGTTACAGGGGGTTCGGCGATGAGCAGTCCTTC. Its translation: CASSYRGFGDEQSF.

This chain joins TRBV4-2 and TRBJ2-1; TRBD1 aligns across 8 bases. The junction had 3 bases not matched to a gene; V was cut back by 3 bases and J by 8 bases. Germline CDR1 reads LGHNA; CDR2 reads YNFKEQ. This CDR3 is 13 amino acids long. The CDR3 spells CASSHWTGYEQFF. The DNA of the CDR3 is TGTGCCAGCAGCCACTGGACAGGGTATGAGCAGTTCTTC.

The chain uses TRBV9 and TRBJ2-7; D unresolved. The germline V gene encodes CDR1 SGDLS and CDR2 YYNGEE. The CDR3 is 14 residues long. V lost 0 bases and J 2 bases, leaving 9 bases between the germline ends. In nucleotides, the CDR3 is TGTGCCAGCAGCGTAGGCGCGGCCGCCTACGAGCAGTACTTC. This sequence encodes CASSVGAAAYEQYF.

V gene TRBV4-2 combines with J gene TRBJ2-7; TRBD2 matches 7 bases. Per the germline V gene, CDR1 is LGHNA and CDR2 is YNFKEQ. Losses at the gene ends were 3 bases for V and 3 bases for J; bases not matched to a gene: 17. CDR3 length: 18 amino acids. CDR3 protein: CASSHFPMGGKVGYEQYF. The CDR3 nucleotides read TGTGCCAGCAGCCACTTTCCTATGGGGGGGAAGGTAGGCTACGAGCAGTACTTC.

In this sample, this clonotype turned up many times. This chain connects TRBV29-1 to TRBJ2-3; D remains ambiguous. This CDR3 region has 12 residues. V shed 4 bases and J shed 3 bases, with 8 bases lying between them. The germline CDR1 and CDR2 sequences are SQVTM and ANQGSEA. CDR3 region: CSVGKGTDTQYF. Here the CDR3 DNA reads TGCAGCGTTGGTAAAGGAACAGATACGCAGTATTTT.

This clonotype was observed at least ten times. This sequence joins TRBV7-8 and TRBJ2-5; D uncertain. Germline values: CDR1 SGHVS, CDR2 FQNEAQ. CDR3 length: 13 residues. V lost 4 bases and J 7 bases, leaving 13 bases between the germline ends. CDR3 sequence reads: CASSSELLGTQYF. The CDR3 coding sequence is TGTGCCAGCAGCTCGGAGTTGCTAGGGACCCAGTACTTC.